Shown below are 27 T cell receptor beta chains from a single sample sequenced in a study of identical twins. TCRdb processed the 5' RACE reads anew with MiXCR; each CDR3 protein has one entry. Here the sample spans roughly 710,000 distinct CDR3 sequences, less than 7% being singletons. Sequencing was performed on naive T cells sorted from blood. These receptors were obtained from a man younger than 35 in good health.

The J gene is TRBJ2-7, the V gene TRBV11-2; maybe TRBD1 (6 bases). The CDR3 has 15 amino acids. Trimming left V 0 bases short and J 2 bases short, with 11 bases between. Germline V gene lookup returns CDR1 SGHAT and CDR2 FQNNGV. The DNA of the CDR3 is TGTGCCAGCAGCTTAGACAGGGGTACGACCTACGAGCAGTACGTC. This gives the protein CASSLDRGTTYEQYV.

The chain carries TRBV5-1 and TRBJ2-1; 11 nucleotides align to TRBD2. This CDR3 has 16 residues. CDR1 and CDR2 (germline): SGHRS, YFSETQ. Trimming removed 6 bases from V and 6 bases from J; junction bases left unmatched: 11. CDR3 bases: TGCGCCAGCAATTTAGCGGGAGGGCCGGCATCCAATGAGCAGTTCTTC. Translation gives CASNLAGGPASNEQFF.

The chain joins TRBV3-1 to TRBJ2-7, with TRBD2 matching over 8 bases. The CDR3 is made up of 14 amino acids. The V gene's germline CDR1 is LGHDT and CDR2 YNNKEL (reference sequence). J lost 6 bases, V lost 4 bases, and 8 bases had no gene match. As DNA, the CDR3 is TGTGCCAGCAGCCGAGCGGGGGCCCTGACCGAGCAGTACGTC. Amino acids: CASSRAGALTEQYV.

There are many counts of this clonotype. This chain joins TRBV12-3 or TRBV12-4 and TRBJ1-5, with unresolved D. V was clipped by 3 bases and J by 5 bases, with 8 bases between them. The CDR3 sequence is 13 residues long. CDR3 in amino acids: CASSLGLYQPQHF. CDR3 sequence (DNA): TGTGCCAGCAGTTTGGGGTTATATCAGCCCCAGCATTTT.

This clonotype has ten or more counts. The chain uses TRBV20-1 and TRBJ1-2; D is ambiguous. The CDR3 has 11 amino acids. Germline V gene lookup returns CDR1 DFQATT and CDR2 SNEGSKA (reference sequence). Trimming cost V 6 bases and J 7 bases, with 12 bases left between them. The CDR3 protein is CSAIGISGYTF. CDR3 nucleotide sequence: TGCAGTGCAATCGGTATTAGTGGCTACACCTTC.

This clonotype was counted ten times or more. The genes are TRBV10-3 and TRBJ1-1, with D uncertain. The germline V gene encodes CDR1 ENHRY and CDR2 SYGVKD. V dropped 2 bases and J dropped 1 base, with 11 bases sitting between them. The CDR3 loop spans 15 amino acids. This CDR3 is CAISETFDGNTEAFF. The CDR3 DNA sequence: TGTGCCATCAGTGAGACCTTCGACGGGAACACTGAAGCTTTCTTT.

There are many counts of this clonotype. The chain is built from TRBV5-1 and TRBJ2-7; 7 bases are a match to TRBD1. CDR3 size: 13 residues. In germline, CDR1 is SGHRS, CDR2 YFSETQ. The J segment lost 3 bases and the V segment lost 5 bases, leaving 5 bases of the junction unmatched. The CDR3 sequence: CASRRTGDYEQYF. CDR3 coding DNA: TGCGCCAGCAGAAGGACAGGTGACTACGAGCAGTACTTC.

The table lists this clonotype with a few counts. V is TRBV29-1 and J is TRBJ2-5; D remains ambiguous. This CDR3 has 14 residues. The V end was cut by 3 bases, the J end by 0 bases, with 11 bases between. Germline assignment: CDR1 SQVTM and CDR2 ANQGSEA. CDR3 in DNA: TGCAGCGTTGATGGGGTCAGCCACCAAGAGACCCAGTACTTC. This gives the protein CSVDGVSHQETQYF. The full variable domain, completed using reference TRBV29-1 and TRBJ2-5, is SAVISQKPSRDICQRGTSLTIQCQVDSQVTMMFWYRQQPGQSLTLIATANQGSEATYESGFVIDKFPISRPNLTFSTLTVSNMSPEDSSIYLCSVDGVSHQETQYFGPGTRLLVL.

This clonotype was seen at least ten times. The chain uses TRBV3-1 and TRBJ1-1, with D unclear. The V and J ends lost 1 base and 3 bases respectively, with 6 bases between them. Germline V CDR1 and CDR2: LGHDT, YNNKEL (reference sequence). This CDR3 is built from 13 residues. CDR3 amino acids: CASSQVRDTEAFF. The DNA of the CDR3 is TGTGCCAGCAGCCAAGTCCGGGACACTGAAGCTTTCTTT. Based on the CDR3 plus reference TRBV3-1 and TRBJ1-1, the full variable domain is DTAVSQTPKYLVTQMGNDKSIKCEQNLGHDTMYWYKQDSKKFLKIMFSYNNKELIINETVPNRFSPKSPDKAHLNLHINSLELGDSAVYFCASSQVRDTEAFFGQGTRLTVV.

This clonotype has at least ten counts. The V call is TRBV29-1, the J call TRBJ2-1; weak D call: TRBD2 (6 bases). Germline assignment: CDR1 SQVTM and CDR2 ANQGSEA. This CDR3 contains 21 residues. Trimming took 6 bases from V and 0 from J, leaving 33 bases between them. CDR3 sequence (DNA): TGCAGCGTCCCGGGACCCGGGCTAGCCGGGACTCGGCTGAGCTCCTACAATGAGCAGTTCTTC. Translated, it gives CSVPGPGLAGTRLSSYNEQFF.

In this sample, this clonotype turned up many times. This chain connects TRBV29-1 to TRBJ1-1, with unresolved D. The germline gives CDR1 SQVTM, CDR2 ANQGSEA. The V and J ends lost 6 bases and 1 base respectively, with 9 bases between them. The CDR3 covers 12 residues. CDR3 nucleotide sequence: TGCAGCGTGGGTGGCGGGAACACTGAAGCTTTCTTT. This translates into CSVGGGNTEAFF.

CDR3 sequence: CASSLSSGSFYNEQFF. Written as DNA, the CDR3 is TGCGCCAGCAGCTTGTCCAGCGGGAGTTTCTACAATGAGCAGTTCTTC. The genes are TRBV5-1 and TRBJ2-1; TRBD2 agrees at 8 bases. The CDR3 length is 16 residues. Germline CDR1 and CDR2: SGHRS and YFSETQ. Unmatched junction bases numbered 6, after V lost 1 base and J lost 3 bases.

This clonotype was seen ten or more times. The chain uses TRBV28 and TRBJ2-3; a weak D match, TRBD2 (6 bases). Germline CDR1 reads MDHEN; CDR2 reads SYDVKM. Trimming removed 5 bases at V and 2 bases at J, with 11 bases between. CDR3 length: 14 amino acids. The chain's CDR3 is CASSIADPTDTQYF. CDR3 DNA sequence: TGTGCCAGCAGTATAGCGGACCCCACAGATACGCAGTATTTT. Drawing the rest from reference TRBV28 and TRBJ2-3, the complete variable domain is DVKVTQSSRYLVKRTGEKVFLECVQDMDHENMFWYRQDPGLGLRLIYFSYDVKMKEKGDIPEGYSVSREKKERFSLILESASTNQTSMYLCASSIADPTDTQYFGPGTRLTVL.

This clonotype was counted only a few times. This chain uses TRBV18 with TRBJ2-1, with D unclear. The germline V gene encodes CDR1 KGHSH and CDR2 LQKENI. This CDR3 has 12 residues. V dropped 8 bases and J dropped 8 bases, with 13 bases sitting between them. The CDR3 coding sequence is TGTGCCAGCCCAGTCACGTGCGATGAGCAGTTCTTC. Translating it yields CASPVTCDEQFF.

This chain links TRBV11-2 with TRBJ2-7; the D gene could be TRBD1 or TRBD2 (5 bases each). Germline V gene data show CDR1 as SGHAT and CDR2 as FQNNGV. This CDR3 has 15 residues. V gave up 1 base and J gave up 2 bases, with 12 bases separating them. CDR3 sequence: CASSLARGLPYEQYV. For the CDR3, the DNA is TGTGCCAGCAGCTTAGCTCGGGGCCTACCCTACGAGCAGTACGTC.

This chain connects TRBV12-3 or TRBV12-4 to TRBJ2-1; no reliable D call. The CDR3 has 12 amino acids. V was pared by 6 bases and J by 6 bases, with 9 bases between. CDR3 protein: CASSAQANEQFF. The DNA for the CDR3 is TGTGCCAGCAGCGCGCAAGCCAATGAGCAGTTCTTC.

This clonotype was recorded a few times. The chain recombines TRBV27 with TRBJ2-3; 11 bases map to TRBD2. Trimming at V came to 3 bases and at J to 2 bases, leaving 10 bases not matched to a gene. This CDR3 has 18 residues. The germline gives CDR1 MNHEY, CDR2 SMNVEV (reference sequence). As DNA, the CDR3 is TGTGCCAGCAGTTTTCTAGCGGGAGGACCCCTCCCCACAGATACGCAGTATTTT. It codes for CASSFLAGGPLPTDTQYF.

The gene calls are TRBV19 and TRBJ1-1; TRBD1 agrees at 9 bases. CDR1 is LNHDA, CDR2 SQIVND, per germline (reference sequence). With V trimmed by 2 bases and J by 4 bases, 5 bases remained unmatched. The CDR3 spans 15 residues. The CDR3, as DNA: TGTGCCAGTAGTATAACCGGGACAGGGCTCACTGAAGCTTTCTTT. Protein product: CASSITGTGLTEAFF.

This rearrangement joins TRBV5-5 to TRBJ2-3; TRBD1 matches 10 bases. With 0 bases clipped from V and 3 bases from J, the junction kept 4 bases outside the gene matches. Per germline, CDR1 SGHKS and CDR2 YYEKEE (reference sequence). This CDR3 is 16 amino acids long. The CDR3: CASSLGLGQGTDTQYF. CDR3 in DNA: TGTGCCAGCAGCTTGGGGTTGGGACAGGGGACAGATACGCAGTATTTT.

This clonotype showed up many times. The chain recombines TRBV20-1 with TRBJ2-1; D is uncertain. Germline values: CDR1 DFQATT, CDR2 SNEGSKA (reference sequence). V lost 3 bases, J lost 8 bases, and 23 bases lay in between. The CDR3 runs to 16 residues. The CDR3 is CSARAGRGDYEDEQFF. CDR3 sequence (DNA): TGCAGTGCTAGGGCTGGGCGAGGAGATTATGAGGATGAGCAGTTCTTC.

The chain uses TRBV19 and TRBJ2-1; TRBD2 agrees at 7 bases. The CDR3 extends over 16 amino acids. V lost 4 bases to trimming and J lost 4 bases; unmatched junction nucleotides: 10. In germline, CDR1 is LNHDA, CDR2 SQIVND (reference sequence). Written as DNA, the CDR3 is TGTGCCAGTAGTACGCAGGGAGGGCCTCTATACAATGAGCAGTTCTTC. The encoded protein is CASSTQGGPLYNEQFF.

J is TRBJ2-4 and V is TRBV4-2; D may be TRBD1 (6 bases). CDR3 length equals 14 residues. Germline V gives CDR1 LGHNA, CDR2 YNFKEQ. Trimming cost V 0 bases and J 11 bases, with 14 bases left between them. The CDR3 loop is CASSQDVQGFVQYF. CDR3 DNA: TGTGCCAGCAGCCAAGATGTGCAGGGGTTCGTTCAGTACTTC.

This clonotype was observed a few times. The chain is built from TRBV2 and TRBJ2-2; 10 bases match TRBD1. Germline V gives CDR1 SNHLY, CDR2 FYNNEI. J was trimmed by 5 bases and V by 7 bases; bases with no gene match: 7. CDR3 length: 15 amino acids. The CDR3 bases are TGTGCCAGCAAGACAAGGGACAGGGGTACCGGGGAGCTGTTTTTT. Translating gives CASKTRDRGTGELFF.

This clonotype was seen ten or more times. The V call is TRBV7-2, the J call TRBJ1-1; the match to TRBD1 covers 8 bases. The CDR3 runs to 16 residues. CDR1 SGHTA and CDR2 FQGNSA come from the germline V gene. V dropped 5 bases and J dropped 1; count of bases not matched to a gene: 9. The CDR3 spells CASSPNQGARNTEAFF. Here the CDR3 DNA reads TGTGCCAGCAGCCCTAACCAGGGGGCGCGGAACACTGAAGCTTTCTTT.

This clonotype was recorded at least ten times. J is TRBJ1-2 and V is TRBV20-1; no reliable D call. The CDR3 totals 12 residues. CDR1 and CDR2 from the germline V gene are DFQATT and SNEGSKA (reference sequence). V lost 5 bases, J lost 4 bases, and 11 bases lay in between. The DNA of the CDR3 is TGCAGTGCTCTCGGGGAGCTCTATGGCTACACCTTC. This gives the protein CSALGELYGYTF.

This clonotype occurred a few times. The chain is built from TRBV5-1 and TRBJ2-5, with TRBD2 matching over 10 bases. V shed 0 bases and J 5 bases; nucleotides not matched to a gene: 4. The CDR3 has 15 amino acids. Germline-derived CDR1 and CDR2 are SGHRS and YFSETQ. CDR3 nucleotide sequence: TGCGCCAGCAGCTTGGGACTAGCGGGCTCGGAGACCCAGTACTTC. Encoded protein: CASSLGLAGSETQYF.

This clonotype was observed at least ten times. Here the CDR3 reads CASSVGTEFGEQYF. CDR3 coding DNA: TGTGCCAGCAGCGTAGGGACTGAGTTTGGTGAGCAGTATTTT. J is TRBJ2-3 and V is TRBV9; possible D gene TRBD2, 5 bases. In germline, CDR1 is SGDLS, CDR2 YYNGEE. The V gene lost 0 bases and the J gene lost 11 bases, with 16 bases spanning the gap. This CDR3 is 14 amino acids long.